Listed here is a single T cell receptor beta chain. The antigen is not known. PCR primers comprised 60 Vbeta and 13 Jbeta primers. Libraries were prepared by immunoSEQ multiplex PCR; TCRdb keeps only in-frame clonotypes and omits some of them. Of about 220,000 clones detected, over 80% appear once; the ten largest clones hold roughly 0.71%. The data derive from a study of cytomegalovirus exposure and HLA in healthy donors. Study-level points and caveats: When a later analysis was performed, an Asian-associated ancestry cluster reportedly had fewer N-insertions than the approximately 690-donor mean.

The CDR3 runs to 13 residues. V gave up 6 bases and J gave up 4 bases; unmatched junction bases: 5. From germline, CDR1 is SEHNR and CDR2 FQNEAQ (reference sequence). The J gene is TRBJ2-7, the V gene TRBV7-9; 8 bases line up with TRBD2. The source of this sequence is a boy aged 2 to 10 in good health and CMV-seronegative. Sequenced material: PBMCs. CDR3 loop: CASSVTSAYEQYF. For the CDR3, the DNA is TGTGCCAGCAGTGTGACTAGCGCTTACGAGCAGTACTTC.